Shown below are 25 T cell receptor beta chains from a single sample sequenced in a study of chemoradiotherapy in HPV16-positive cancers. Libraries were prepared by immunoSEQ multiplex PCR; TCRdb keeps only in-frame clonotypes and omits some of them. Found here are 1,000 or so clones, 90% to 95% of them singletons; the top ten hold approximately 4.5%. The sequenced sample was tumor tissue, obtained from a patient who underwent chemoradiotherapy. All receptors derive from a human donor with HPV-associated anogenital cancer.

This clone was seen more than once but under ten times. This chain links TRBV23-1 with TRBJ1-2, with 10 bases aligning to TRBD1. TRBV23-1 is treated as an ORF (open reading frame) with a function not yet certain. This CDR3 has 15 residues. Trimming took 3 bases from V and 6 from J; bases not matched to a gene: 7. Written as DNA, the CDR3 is TGCGCCAGCAGTCACGATCCGGGACAGGGGAATGGCTACACCTTC. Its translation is CASSHDPGQGNGYTF.

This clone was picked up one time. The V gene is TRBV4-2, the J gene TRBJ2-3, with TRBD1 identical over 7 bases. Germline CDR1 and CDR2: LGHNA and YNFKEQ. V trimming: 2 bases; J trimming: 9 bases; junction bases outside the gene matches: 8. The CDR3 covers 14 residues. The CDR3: CASSQRGQGRTQYF. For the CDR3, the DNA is TGTGCCAGCAGCCAAAGGGGGCAGGGACGAACGCAGTATTTT.

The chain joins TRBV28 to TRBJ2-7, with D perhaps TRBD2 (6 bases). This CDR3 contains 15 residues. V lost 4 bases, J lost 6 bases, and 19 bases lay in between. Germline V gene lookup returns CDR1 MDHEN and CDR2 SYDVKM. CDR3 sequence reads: CASSSSGTAEGEQYF. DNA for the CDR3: TGTGCCAGCAGTTCCTCCGGGACGGCGGAGGGCGAGCAGTACTTC.

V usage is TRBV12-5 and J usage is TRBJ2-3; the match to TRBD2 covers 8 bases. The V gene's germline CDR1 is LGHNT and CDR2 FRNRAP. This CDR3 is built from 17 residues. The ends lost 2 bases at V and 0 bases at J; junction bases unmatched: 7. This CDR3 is CASGLRGGSISTDTQYF. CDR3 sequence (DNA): TGTGCTAGTGGTTTGCGGGGGGGCTCCATCAGCACAGATACGCAGTATTTT.

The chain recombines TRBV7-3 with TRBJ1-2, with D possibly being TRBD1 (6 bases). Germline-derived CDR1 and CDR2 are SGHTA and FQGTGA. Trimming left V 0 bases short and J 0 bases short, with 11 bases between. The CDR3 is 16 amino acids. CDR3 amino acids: CASSLTTGSANYGYTF. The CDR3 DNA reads TGTGCCAGCAGCTTAACTACAGGGAGTGCTAACTATGGCTACACCTTC.

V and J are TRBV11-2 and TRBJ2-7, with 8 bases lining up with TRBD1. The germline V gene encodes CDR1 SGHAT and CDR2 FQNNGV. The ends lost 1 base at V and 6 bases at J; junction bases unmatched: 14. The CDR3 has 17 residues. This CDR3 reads CASSLVTGAGQGREQYF. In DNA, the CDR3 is TGTGCCAGCAGCTTAGTCACCGGGGCAGGACAGGGTCGCGAGCAGTACTTC.

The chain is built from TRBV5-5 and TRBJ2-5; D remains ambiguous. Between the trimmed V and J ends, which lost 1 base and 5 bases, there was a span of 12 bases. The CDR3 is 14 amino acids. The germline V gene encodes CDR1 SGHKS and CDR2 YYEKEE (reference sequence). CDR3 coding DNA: TGTGCCAGCAGCTTGCGCGGACCCGGGGAGACCCAGTACTTC. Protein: CASSLRGPGETQYF.

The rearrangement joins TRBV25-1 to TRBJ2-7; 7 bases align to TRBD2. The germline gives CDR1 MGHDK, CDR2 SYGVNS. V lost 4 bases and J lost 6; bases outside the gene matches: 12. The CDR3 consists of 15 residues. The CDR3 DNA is TGTGCCAGCAGTGGACCCCTGGGGGGGAGAGGCGAGCAGTACTTC. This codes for CASSGPLGGRGEQYF.

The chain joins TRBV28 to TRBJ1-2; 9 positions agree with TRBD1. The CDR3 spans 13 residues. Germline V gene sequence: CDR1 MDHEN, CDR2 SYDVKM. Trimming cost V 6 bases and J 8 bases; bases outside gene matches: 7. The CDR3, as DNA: TGTGCCAGCAGCCAACAGGGGGCGGGGGGCTACACCTTC. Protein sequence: CASSQQGAGGYTF.

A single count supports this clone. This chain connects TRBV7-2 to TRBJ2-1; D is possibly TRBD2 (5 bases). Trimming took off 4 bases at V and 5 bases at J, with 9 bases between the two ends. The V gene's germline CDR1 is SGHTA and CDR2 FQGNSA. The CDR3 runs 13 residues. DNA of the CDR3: TGTGCCAGCAGCTCGGACGGGAACAATGAGCAGTTCTTC. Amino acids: CASSSDGNNEQFF.

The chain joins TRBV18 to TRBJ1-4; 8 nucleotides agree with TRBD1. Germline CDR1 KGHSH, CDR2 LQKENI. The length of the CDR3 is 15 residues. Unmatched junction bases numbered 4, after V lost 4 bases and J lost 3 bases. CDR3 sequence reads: CASSREQGANEKLFF. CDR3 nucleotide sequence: TGTGCCAGCTCACGGGAACAGGGGGCTAATGAAAAACTGTTTTTT.

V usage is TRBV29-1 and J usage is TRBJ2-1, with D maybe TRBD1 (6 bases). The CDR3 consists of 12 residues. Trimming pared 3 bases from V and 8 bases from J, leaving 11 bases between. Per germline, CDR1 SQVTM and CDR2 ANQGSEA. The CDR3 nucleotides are TGCAGCGTTGAGAAGGGACATTATGAGCAGTTCTTC. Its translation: CSVEKGHYEQFF.

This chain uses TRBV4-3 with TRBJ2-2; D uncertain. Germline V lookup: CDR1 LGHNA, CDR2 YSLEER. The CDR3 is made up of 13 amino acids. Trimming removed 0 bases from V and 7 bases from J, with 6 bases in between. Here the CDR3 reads CASSQEQYGELFF. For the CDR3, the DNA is TGCGCCAGCAGCCAAGAGCAGTACGGGGAGCTGTTTTTT.

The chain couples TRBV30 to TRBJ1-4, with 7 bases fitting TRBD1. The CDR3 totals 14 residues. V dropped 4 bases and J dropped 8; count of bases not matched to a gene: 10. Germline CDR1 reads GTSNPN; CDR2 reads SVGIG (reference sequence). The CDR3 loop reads CAWNRLGGYEKLFF. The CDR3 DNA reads TGTGCCTGGAATCGTTTAGGGGGCTACGAAAAACTGTTTTTT.

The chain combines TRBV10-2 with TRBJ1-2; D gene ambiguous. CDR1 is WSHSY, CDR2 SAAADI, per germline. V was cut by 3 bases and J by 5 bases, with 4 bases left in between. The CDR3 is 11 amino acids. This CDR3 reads CASSDGYGYTF. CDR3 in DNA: TGCGCCAGCAGTGACGGATATGGCTACACCTTC.

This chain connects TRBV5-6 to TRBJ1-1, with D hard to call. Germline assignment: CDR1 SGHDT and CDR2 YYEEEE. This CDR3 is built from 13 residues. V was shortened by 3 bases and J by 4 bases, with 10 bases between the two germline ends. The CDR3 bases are TGTGCCAGCAGCTCTGGTGCGGGCACTGAAGCTTTCTTT. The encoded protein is CASSSGAGTEAFF.

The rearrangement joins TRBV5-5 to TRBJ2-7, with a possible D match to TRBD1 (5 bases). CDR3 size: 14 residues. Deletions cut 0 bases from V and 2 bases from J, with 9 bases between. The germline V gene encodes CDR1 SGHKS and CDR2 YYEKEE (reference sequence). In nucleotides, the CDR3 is TGTGCCAGCAGCTTGGGACGGACAACCTACGAGCAGTACTTC. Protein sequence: CASSLGRTTYEQYF.

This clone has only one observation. In nucleotides, the CDR3 is TGTGCCAGCAGCCCTCCCGGACAGGAGCACGAAAAACTGTTTTTT. The encoded protein is CASSPPGQEHEKLFF. V usage is TRBV4-2 and J usage is TRBJ1-4; TRBD1 matches 7 bases. J lost 8 bases, V lost 4 bases, and 10 bases had no gene match. Germline CDR1 and CDR2: LGHNA and YNFKEQ. The CDR3 is made up of 15 amino acids.

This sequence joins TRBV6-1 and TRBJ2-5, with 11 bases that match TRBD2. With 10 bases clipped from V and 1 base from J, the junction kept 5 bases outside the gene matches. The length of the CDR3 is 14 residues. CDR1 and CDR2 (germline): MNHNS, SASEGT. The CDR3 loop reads CATLAGGPQETQYF. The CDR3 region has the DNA TGTGCCACTCTAGCGGGGGGACCCCAAGAGACCCAGTACTTC.

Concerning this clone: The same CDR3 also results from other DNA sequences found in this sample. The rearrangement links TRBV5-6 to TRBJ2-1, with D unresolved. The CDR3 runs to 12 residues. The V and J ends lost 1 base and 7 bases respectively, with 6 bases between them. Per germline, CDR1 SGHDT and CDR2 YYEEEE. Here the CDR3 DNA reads TGTGCCAGCAGCTTGACGCAAAATGAGCAGTTCTTC. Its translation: CASSLTQNEQFF. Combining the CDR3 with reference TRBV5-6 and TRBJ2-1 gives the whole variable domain DAGVTQSPTHLIKTRGQQVTLRCSPKSGHDTVSWYQQALGQGPQFIFQYYEEEERQRGNFPDRFSGHQFPNYSSELNVNALLLGDSALYLCASSLTQNEQFFGPGTRLTVL.

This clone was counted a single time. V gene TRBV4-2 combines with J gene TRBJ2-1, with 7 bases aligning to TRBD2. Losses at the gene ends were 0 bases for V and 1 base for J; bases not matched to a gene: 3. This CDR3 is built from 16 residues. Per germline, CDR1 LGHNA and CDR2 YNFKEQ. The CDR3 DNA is TGTGCCAGCAGCCAAGAGGGGGGGGGATCCTACAATGAGCAGTTCTTC. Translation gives CASSQEGGGSYNEQFF.

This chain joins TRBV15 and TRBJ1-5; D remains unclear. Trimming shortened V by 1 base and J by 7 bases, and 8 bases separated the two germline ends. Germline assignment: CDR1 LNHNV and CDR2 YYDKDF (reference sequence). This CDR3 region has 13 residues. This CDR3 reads CATSRGGEQPQHF. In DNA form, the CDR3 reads TGTGCCACCAGCAGAGGGGGTGAACAGCCCCAGCATTTT.

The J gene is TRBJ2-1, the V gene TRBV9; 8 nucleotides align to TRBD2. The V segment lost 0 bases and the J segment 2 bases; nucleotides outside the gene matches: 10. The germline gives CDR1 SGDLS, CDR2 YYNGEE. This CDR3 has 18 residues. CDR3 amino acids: CASSVGRSGGDTYNEQFF. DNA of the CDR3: TGTGCCAGCAGCGTAGGGCGTTCGGGGGGGGACACCTACAATGAGCAGTTCTTC.

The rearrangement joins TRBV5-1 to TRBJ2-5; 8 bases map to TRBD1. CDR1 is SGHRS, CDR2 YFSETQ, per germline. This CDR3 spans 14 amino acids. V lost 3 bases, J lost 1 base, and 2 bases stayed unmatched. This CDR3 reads CASSYGQGQETQYF. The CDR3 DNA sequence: TGCGCCAGCAGCTACGGACAGGGCCAAGAGACCCAGTACTTC.

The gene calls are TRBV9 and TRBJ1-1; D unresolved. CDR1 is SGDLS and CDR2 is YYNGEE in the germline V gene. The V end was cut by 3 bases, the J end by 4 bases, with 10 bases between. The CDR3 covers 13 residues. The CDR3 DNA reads TGTGCCAGCAGCGCCCTTAGCTCCACTGAAGCTTTCTTT. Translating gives CASSALSSTEAFF.